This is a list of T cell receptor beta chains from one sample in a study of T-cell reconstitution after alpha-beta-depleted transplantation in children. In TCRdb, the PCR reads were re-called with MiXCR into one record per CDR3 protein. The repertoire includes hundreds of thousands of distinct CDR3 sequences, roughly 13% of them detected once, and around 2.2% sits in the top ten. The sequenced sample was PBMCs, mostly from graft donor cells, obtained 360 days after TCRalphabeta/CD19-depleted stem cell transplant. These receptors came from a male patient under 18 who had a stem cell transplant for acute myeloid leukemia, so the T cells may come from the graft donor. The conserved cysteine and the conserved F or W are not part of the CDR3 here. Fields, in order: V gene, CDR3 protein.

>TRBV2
ASSPWAGRLNTEAF
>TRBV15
ATSRDLAENYEQY
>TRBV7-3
ASSFSSEAQY
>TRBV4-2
ASSQVRAGGFWEQY
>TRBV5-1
ASSLEQTYGYT
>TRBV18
ASSLREAGVGGYNEQF
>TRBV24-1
ATSDFQSGTGANVLT
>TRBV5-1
ASSWENGELF
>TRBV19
ASCAMAGTDTQY
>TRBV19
ASRFGEGYEQY
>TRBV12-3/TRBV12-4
ASSLTDRGVSGELF
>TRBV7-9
ASSLNAGIRDTQY
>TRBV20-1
SARDMGEVYEQY
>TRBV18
ASSTQETQY
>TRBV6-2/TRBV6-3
ASSIRGSGDLSTQGYEQY
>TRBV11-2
ASSSIRLAGTFYNEQF
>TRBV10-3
ATGGQETQY
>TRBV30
AWAYAGELF
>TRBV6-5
ASSYSLGRDEQF
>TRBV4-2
ASSPTSGSWTDTQY
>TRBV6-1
ASSGRSREKLF
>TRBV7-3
ASSSSGVLQAGELF
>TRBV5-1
ASSLALNRAYNEQF
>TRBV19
ASSTGTPEQY
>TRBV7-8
ASSYGTSGASYNEQF
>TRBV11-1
ASSAGLAGKTYEQY
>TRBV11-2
ASSPGQGAPKSSYEQY
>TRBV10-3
AISGRRGEETQY
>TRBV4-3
ASSRVPGLAGSGTGELF
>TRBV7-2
ASSFVGTTGSYEQY
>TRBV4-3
ASSQEAGQGGETQY
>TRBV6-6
AVGRTTDTQY
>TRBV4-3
ASSPHGASGTHPSYEQY
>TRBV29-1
SALTGASNQPQH
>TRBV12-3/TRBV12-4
ASSRLSGQSNYGYT
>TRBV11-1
ASSLRLAGGPGSYNEQF
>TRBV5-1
ASSLGRGREQY
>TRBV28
ASSNPWDHQTYNEQF
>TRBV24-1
ATTGGTLNNEQF
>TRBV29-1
SVRIASVSYEQY
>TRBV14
ASSQDPPDRLAKNIQY
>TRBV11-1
ASSLALDGGSGTDTQY
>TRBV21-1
ASSKEGRLAGANTGELF
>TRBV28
ASSLLSVSYNEQF
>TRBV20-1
SASRGPYEQY
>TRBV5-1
ASSLFGGRARSGANVLT